This T cell receptor (beta chain) appears in the sequencing data of a study of CD8 T cells in Susac syndrome. The V gene's germline CDR1 is MGHDK and CDR2 SYGVNS. Trimming left V 6 bases short and J 5 bases short, with 13 bases between. The length of the CDR3 is 13 residues. Negative isolation yielded the CD8+ and CD4+ T cells, while FACS enriched the TEMRA cells. Random hexamers served to reverse transcribe roughly 0.45 to 1 ug RNA. Across 54 Vbeta and 13 Jbeta, TCR beta CDR3 was amplified with immunoSEQ multiplex PCR. From the immunoSEQ multiplex PCR reads, TCRdb called clonotypes with MiXCR, one entry per CDR3 protein. The sample records 200,000 to 300,000 distinct CDR3 sequences, just under 95% being singletons.

The sample comprised CD4+ T cells from PBMCs. V usage is TRBV25-1 and J usage is TRBJ1-1; tentative D call: TRBD1 (6 bases). The clonotype comes from a human donor with multiple sclerosis. The CDR3 spells CASSLKGGTEAFF. The CDR3 DNA reads TGTGCCAGCAGCTTAAAGGGGGGGACTGAAGCTTTCTTT.